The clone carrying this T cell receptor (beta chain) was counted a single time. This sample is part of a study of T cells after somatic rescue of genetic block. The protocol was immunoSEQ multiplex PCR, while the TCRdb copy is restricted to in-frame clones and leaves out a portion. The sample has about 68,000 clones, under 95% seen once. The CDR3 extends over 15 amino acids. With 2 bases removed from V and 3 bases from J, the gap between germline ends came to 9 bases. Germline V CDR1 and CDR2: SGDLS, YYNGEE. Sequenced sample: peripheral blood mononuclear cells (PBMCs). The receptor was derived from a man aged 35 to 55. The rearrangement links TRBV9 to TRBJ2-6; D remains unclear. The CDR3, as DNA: TGTGCCAGCAGCGTTTTAGGAGATGGGGCCAACGTCCTGACTTTC. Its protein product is CASSVLGDGANVLTF.